Below are 7 T cell receptor beta chains sequenced from a single sample in a study of T cells in Graves' hyperthyroidism and ophthalmopathy (dated by TCRdb to about 2019). Preparation of the library involved multiplex PCR. This sample was sequenced with an Illumina HiSeq 2000. Amplification of TCR beta CDR3 regions was carried out from RNA transcripts. For the first round of RT-PCR on the TCR CDR3, the HTBI primer set was used together with the Qiagen OneStep RT-PCR kit. The raw public reads went through TCRdb reprocessing: fastp at Q25, MiXCR clone calling, in-frame beta chains kept. Every CDR3 protein is listed once, alongside the most common genes and DNA of its rows. The sample contains about 98,000 distinct CDR3 sequences, approximately 40% of them found a single time. The ten top clones hold 9.5% to 13% of the sample. Specimen: peripheral blood or thyroid tissue (not recorded which). All receptors come from a woman aged 25 to 45 with Graves' hyperthyroidism.

This clonotype counts as medium-sized. V gene TRBV6-5 combines with J gene TRBJ1-1, with D possibly being TRBD1 (5 bases). Germline V gives CDR1 MNHEY, CDR2 SVGAGI. This CDR3 is 13 amino acids long. The V and J ends lost 3 bases and 8 bases respectively, with 13 bases between them. The CDR3 sequence: CASSYQGADEAFF. CDR3 DNA sequence: TGTGCCAGCAGTTATCAGGGAGCGGACGAAGCTTTCTTT.

At least ten counts were recorded for this clonotype. The chain carries TRBV28 and TRBJ2-7; D unresolved. V was shortened by 11 bases and J by 3 bases, with 14 bases between the two germline ends. The CDR3 is 12 amino acids. Germline-derived CDR1 and CDR2 are MDHEN and SYDVKM. CDR3 amino acids: CAWGETIYEQYF. The CDR3 DNA reads as TGTGCCTGGGGTGAGACGATCTACGAGCAGTACTTC.

This clonotype has a count of ten or more. The genes are TRBV9 and TRBJ2-2; D is uncertain. This CDR3 is 15 amino acids long. Germline values: CDR1 SGDLS, CDR2 YYNGEE. V lost 3 bases and J 5 bases, leaving 14 bases between the germline ends. The CDR3, as DNA: TGTGCCAGCAGCGAAGGGAACAGTCGGACCGGGGAGCTGTTTTTT. Its protein product is CASSEGNSRTGELFF.

The chain carries TRBV2 and TRBJ1-1; D is unclear. Germline CDR1 SNHLY, CDR2 FYNNEI. The CDR3 covers 12 residues. The V and J ends lost 4 bases and 8 bases respectively, with 11 bases between them. This CDR3 reads CASSGTRREAFF. CDR3 sequence (DNA): TGTGCCAGCAGTGGCACCCGAAGGGAAGCTTTCTTT.

The rearrangement links TRBV7-2 to TRBJ2-2; TRBD2 might be the D (5 bases). Trimming stripped 0 bases from V and 6 bases from J, with 8 bases between. In germline, CDR1 is SGHTA, CDR2 FQGNSA. The CDR3 covers 14 residues. The CDR3 here is CASSLAGASGELFF. CDR3 sequence (DNA): TGTGCCAGCAGCTTAGCGGGAGCGTCCGGGGAGCTGTTTTTT.

Many counts were recorded for this clonotype. J is TRBJ1-1 and V is TRBV5-1, with no clear D. V was shortened by 4 bases and J by 3 bases, with 13 bases between the two germline ends. The germline gives CDR1 SGHRS, CDR2 YFSETQ. The CDR3 sequence is 14 residues long. The CDR3 region is CASSRTAGDTEAFF. The CDR3 DNA reads as TGCGCCAGCAGCCGGACGGCTGGGGACACTGAAGCTTTCTTT. The entire variable domain, with the rest obtained from reference TRBV5-1 and TRBJ1-1, is as follows: KAGVTQTPRYLIKTRGQQVTLSCSPISGHRSVSWYQQTPGQGLQFLFEYFSETQRNKGNFPGRFSGRQFSNSRSEMNVSTLELGDSALYLCASSRTAGDTEAFFGQGTRLTVV.

This clonotype was counted at least ten times. This chain uses TRBV2 with TRBJ1-4, with 12 bases that match TRBD1. The germline V gene encodes CDR1 SNHLY and CDR2 FYNNEI. Trimming cost V 4 bases and J 8 bases; bases outside gene matches: 5. The CDR3 sequence is 15 residues long. The CDR3 coding sequence is TGTGCCAGCAGTGGGGACAGGGGGCAATTAGAAAAACTGTTTTTT. Protein: CASSGDRGQLEKLFF.